The present TCR beta chain was sequenced within a study of T-cell memory formation after mild COVID-19. Study-wide results and caveats: Clones that got smaller from day 15 to 85 had even CD4/CD8, while clones growing later tipped toward CD4+. A second wave of clones peaked on day 37, and their SARS-CoV-2 specificity went unconfirmed.

This clonotype has only a few counts. The antigen remains undetermined. TCRdb used MiXCR to reprocess the 5' RACE reads, holding one entry per CDR3 protein. Counted here are 200,000 to 250,000 distinct CDR3 sequences, about 15% occurring once; the ten biggest clones make up about 4%. The source is a man between 18 and 35 years old who had mild COVID-19 (a few samples of this study predate the infection). Cell type and time point are not known. The specimen sequenced was PBMCs or a T cell subset sorted from them (not recorded which).

Written as DNA, the CDR3 is TGTGCCAGCAGCTTATTTGCGGGGGTCGGTAATGAGCAGTTCTTC. Its protein is CASSLFAGVGNEQFF. The chain links TRBV7-2 to TRBJ2-1; 7 positions agree with TRBD2. Per germline, CDR1 SGHTA and CDR2 FQGNSA. V shed 2 bases and J 7 bases; nucleotides not matched to a gene: 8. The CDR3 totals 15 residues.